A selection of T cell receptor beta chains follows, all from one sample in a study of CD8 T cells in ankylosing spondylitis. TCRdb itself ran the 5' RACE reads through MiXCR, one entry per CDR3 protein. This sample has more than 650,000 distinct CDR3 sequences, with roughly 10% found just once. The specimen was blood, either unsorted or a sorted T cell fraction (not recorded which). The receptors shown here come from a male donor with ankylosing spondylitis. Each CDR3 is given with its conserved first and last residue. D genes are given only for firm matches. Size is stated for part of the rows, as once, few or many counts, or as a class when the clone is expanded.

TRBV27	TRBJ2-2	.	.	CASSSRPTANTGELFF	TGTGCCAGCAGTTCCCGGCCTACCGCGAACACCGGGGAGCTGTTTTTT
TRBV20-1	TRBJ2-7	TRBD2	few	CSATRLADRYEQYF	TGCAGTGCTACTAGACTAGCGGACCGCTACGAGCAGTACTTC
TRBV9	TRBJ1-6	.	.	CASSVDRDGAGSPLHF	TGTGCCAGCAGCGTAGATCGGGATGGGGCCGGTTCACCCCTCCACTTT
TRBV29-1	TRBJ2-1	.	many	CSVYRQNNEQFF	TGCAGCGTTTACCGACAAAACAATGAGCAGTTCTTC
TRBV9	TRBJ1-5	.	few	CASSVHSNQPQHF	TGTGCCAGCAGCGTTCATAGCAATCAGCCCCAGCATTTT
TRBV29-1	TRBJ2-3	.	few	CSVVTASHRIDTQYF	TGCAGCGTTGTAACAGCTAGCCATAGGATAGATACGCAGTATTTT
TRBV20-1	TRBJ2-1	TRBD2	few	CSAHKRREGPYNEQFF	TGCAGTGCTCATAAGCGGCGGGAGGGACCCTACAATGAGCAGTTCTTC
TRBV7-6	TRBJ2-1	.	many	CASSLTHGEQFF	TGTGCCAGCAGCTTAACCCACGGTGAGCAGTTCTTC
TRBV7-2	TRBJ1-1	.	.	CASSLSSGAGAEAFF	TGTGCCAGCAGCTTATCTTCGGGGGCTGGGGCTGAAGCTTTCTTT
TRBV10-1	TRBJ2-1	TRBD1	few	CASSEWDRGRGEQFF	TGCGCCAGCAGTGAGTGGGACAGGGGGCGAGGGGAGCAGTTCTTC
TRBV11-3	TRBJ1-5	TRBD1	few	CASSLDLRDRGNQPQHF	TGTGCCAGCAGCTTAGACCTCCGGGACAGGGGAAATCAGCCCCAGCATTTT
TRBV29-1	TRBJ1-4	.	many	CSAETGPSVLFF	TGCAGCGCCGAGACGGGGCCCAGCGTTCTGTTTTTT
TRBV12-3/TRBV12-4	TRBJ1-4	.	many	CASSRGQDSKLFF	TGTGCCAGCAGTCGGGGGCAGGATTCGAAACTGTTTTTT
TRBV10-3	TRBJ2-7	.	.	CAISESSGSSSYEQYF	TGTGCCATCAGTGAGTCGTCAGGGTCGAGCTCCTACGAGCAGTACTTC
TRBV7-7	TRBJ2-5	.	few	CASSLAGTRETQYF	TGTGCTAGCAGCTTAGCCGGGACTCGGGAGACCCAGTACTTC
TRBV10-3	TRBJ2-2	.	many	CAISAGAANTGELFF	TGTGCCATCAGTGCGGGGGCCGCGAACACCGGGGAGCTGTTTTTT
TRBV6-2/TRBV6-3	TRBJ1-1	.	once	CASSYHRLNTEAFF	TGTGCCAGCAGTTACCACAGGCTGAACACTGAAGCTTTCTTT
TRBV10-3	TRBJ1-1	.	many	CAISEGNTEAFF	TGTGCCATCAGTGAGGGGAACACTGAAGCTTTCTTT
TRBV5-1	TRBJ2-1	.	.	CASSLDRRPYNEQFF	TGCGCCAGCAGCTTAGACAGGAGACCCTACAATGAGCAGTTCTTC
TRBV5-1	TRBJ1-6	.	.	CASSLQVGYDSPLHF	TGCGCCAGCAGCTTACAGGTCGGATACGATTCACCCCTCCACTTT
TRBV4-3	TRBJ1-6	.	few	CASSQDRDTPLHF	TGCGCCAGCAGCCAAGATAGGGATACACCCCTCCACTTT
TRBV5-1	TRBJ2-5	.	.	CASSAGQRKETQYF	TGCGCCAGCAGCGCGGGCCAGAGGAAAGAGACCCAGTACTTC
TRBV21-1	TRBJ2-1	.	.	CASRPVADTYNEQFF	TGTGCCAGCCGCCCTGTGGCGGATACCTACAATGAGCAGTTCTTC
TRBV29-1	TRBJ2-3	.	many	CSVGGAFGTDTQYF	TGCAGCGTTGGAGGGGCCTTCGGCACAGATACGCAGTATTTT
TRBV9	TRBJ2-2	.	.	CASSPQITGELFF	TGTGCCAGCAGCCCACAGATCACCGGGGAGCTGTTTTTT
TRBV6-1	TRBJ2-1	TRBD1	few	CASRLQGLHNEQFF	TGTGCCAGCAGACTACAGGGGTTGCACAATGAGCAGTTCTTC
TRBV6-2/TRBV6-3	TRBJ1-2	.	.	CASSDARGYTF	TGTGCCAGCAGTGATGCCCGGGGCTACACCTTC
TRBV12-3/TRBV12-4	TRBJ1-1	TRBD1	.	CASSRTGKEAFF	TGTGCCAGCAGTAGGACAGGGAAGGAAGCTTTCTTT
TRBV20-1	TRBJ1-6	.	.	CSARDLGTSVNSPLHF	TGCAGTGCTAGAGACCTCGGGACATCGGTTAATTCACCCCTCCACTTT
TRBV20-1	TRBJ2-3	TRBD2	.	CSARLAGGSTDTQYF	TGCAGTGCTAGACTAGCGGGAGGAAGCACAGATACGCAGTATTTT
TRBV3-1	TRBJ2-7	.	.	CASSQPGPHAEQYF	TGTGCCAGCAGCCAGCCGGGTCCCCACGCCGAGCAGTACTTC
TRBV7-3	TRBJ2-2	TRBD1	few	CASSMGQGYTGELFF	TGTGCCAGCAGCATGGGACAGGGGTACACCGGGGAGCTGTTTTTT
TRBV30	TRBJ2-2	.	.	CAWIRGTGELFF	TGTGCCTGGATACGGGGGACCGGGGAGCTGTTTTTT
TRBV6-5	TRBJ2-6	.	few	CASSYVWKGSGANVLTF	TGTGCCAGCAGTTACGTCTGGAAAGGCTCTGGGGCCAACGTCCTGACTTTC
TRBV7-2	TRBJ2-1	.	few	CASSFGGGRNLFF	TGTGCCAGCAGCTTCGGCGGAGGGAGGAATCTGTTCTTC
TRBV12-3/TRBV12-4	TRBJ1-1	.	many	CASSKGRPNTEAFF	TGTGCCAGCAGCAAGGGACGACCTAACACTGAAGCTTTCTTT
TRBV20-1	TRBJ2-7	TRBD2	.	CSAEGRELERGYYEQYF	TGCAGTGCCGAGGGACGAGAGCTGGAGCGGGGGTACTACGAGCAGTACTTC
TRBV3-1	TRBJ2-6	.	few	CASSQGHQNVLTF	TGTGCCAGCAGCCAAGGACACCAAAACGTCCTGACTTTC
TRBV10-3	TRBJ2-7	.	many	CAIRSRGEQYF	TGTGCCATCAGAAGCCGGGGCGAGCAGTACTTC